This TCR beta chain was obtained from a study of tumor and adjacent non-tumor tissue in lung cancer. Broader study findings: Higher tumor TCR diversity was associated with shorter survival.

From germline, CDR1 is MGHDK and CDR2 SYGVNS. This CDR3 spans 14 amino acids. The template was RNA from unsorted bulk tissue. More than 3 cm separated this lung sample from the edge of the tumor. A modified ARM-PCR protocol with three rounds of nested PCR amplified TCRbeta. One entry per CDR3 protein, called by TCRdb with MiXCR from the multiplex PCR reads. This table holds about 43,000 distinct CDR3 sequences, about three fifths found once. To note about this clonotype: What it recognizes is unknown. One end of the junction fails to match germline, which may point to a read error.

The chain links TRBV25-1 to TRBJ2-5; weak D call: TRBD1 (5 bases). This TCR derives from a man aged 45-60 years with non-small cell lung cancer. Sequencing was done on a sample of distant non-tumor lung tissue. CDR3 in DNA: TGTGCCACCAGTGATGCATCTAAGGGGGAGACCCAGTACTTC. Translated, it gives CATSDASKGETQYF.